A single sample is the source of the 16 T cell receptor beta chains below, sequenced in a study of T cells in localized non-small cell lung cancer. Repertoires were generated with immunoSEQ multiplex PCR, while TCRdb's copy carries only in-frame clones and drops some. The sample shows roughly 89,000 clones, more than 75% of them seen only once. The specimen was PBMCs, collected before any cancer treatment. Every receptor here comes from a woman aged 40 to 75 with stage II squamous cell lung carcinoma.

The rearrangement joins TRBV29-1 to TRBJ2-7; D might be TRBD1 or TRBD2, each matching 5 bases. Germline assignment: CDR1 SQVTM and CDR2 ANQGSEA. The V end was cut by 4 bases, the J end by 3 bases, with 13 bases between. The CDR3 has 13 residues. CDR3 in amino acids: CSVGTSRGYEQYF. The CDR3 DNA sequence: TGCAGCGTTGGAACTAGTAGGGGCTACGAGCAGTACTTC.

J is TRBJ2-1 and V is TRBV10-1; D is uncertain. The CDR3 consists of 14 residues. Looked up from germline, CDR1 is WNHNN and CDR2 is SYGVQD (reference sequence). V lost 0 bases, J lost 8 bases, and 11 bases lay in between. The CDR3 is CASSESPIGDEQFF. The CDR3 DNA sequence: TGCGCCAGCAGTGAGTCCCCGATTGGAGATGAGCAGTTCTTC.

This chain links TRBV6-5 with TRBJ1-4; a possible D gene is TRBD1 (5 bases). The V gene lost 5 bases and the J gene lost 5 bases, with 15 bases spanning the gap. This CDR3 contains 15 residues. Germline CDR1 reads MNHEY; CDR2 reads SVGAGI. This CDR3 is CASSRSGRTNEKLFF. Written as DNA, the CDR3 is TGTGCCAGCAGTCGATCGGGACGAACGAATGAAAAACTGTTTTTT.

V is TRBV4-2 and J is TRBJ1-4; 7 bases map to TRBD1. Looked up from germline, CDR1 is LGHNA and CDR2 is YNFKEQ. Germline trimming cut 1 base from V and 7 bases from J; bases unmatched to any gene: 9. The CDR3 contains 16 residues. The CDR3 here is CASSQAPPGGGEKLFF. CDR3 nucleotide sequence: TGTGCCAGCAGCCAAGCACCACCAGGGGGGGGTGAAAAACTGTTTTTT.

The gene calls are TRBV10-2 and TRBJ2-1, with D perhaps TRBD2 (5 bases). Trimming removed 2 bases at V and 10 bases at J, with 6 bases between. This CDR3 region has 11 residues. Germline V gives CDR1 WSHSY, CDR2 SAAADI. CDR3 residues: CASSEGEEQFF. The DNA for the CDR3 is TGCGCCAGCAGTGAGGGGGAGGAGCAGTTCTTC.

V and J are TRBV27 and TRBJ2-7, with D unclear. V dropped 6 bases and J dropped 0 bases, with 0 bases sitting between them. Germline CDR1 is MNHEY and CDR2 is SMNVEV (reference sequence). The CDR3 totals 10 residues. CDR3 region: CASSSYEQYF. The CDR3 DNA sequence: TGTGCCAGCAGCTCCTACGAGCAGTACTTC.

The rearrangement uses TRBV2 and TRBJ1-6; D call uncertain. Trimming removed 6 bases from V and 7 bases from J, with 10 bases in between. The germline gives CDR1 SNHLY, CDR2 FYNNEI. The CDR3 spans 13 residues. The CDR3 DNA is TGTGCCAGCAGGGAACTAGGGAATTCACCCCTCCACTTT. Amino acid sequence: CASRELGNSPLHF.

The sample holds one count of this clone. V gene TRBV30 combines with J gene TRBJ2-5; D is perhaps TRBD2 (7 bases). The germline V gene has CDR1 GTSNPN and CDR2 SVGIG (reference sequence). The V gene lost 5 bases and the J gene lost 2 bases, with 12 bases spanning the gap. CDR3 length: 13 residues. Here the CDR3 reads CAWGGAIQETQYF. CDR3 nucleotides: TGTGCCTGGGGGGGGGCTATACAAGAGACCCAGTACTTC. Full variable domain (missing parts from reference TRBV30 and TRBJ2-5): SQTIHQWPATLVQPVGSPLSLECTVEGTSNPNLYWYRQAAGRGLQLLFYSVGIGQISSEVPQNLSASRPQDRQFILSSKKLLLSDSGFYLCAWGGAIQETQYFGPGTRLLVL.

The genes are TRBV27 and TRBJ1-6; the D gene is possibly TRBD1 (5 bases). This CDR3 region has 13 residues. Germline V gives CDR1 MNHEY, CDR2 SMNVEV (reference sequence). V lost 10 bases to trimming and J lost 6 bases, with 13 bases between them. The CDR3: CAIKRGANSPLHF. In DNA form, the CDR3 reads TGTGCCATCAAGAGAGGGGCTAATTCACCCCTCCACTTT.

V usage is TRBV2 and J usage is TRBJ2-7, with D possibly being TRBD1 (6 bases). V was trimmed by 1 base and J by 0 bases, leaving 13 bases between them. The germline CDR1 and CDR2 sequences are SNHLY and FYNNEI. The CDR3 runs 16 residues. As DNA, the CDR3 is TGTGCCAGCAGTGAAGGGGGGCAGAGGAGCTCCTACGAGCAGTACTTC. Translated, it gives CASSEGGQRSSYEQYF.

The genes are TRBV18 and TRBJ2-7; D is unresolved. Germline values: CDR1 KGHSH, CDR2 LQKENI. Trimming removed 6 bases at V and 3 bases at J, with 12 bases between. The CDR3 is 13 residues long. CDR3 DNA: TGTGCCAGCTCCCCCGGGTTTAACTACGAGCAGTACTTC. It encodes CASSPGFNYEQYF. Filled out from reference TRBV18 and TRBJ2-7, the complete variable domain reads NAGVMQNPRHLVRRRGQEARLRCSPMKGHSHVYWYRQLPEEGLKFMVYLQKENIIDESGMPKERFSAEFPKEGPSILRIQQVVRGDSAAYFCASSPGFNYEQYFGPGTRLTVT.

The chain carries TRBV19 and TRBJ1-1; D may be TRBD1 (6 bases). The CDR3 is 15 residues long. Germline CDR1 reads LNHDA; CDR2 reads SQIVND (reference sequence). The V and J ends lost 3 bases and 1 base respectively, with 12 bases between them. CDR3 sequence reads: CASSIRGGGNTEAFF. The CDR3 DNA follows: TGTGCCAGTAGTATTCGAGGAGGGGGGAACACTGAAGCTTTCTTT.

V and J are TRBV5-1 and TRBJ2-3; D is uncertain. The germline V gene encodes CDR1 SGHRS and CDR2 YFSETQ. The CDR3 has 13 residues. The ends were cut back, 4 bases at V and 1 base at J, with 7 bases in the middle. In DNA form, the CDR3 reads TGCGCCAGCAGCCGGTCGCGCACAGATACGCAGTATTTT. This translates into CASSRSRTDTQYF.

The chain has TRBV10-3 and TRBJ1-1; no clear D. The ends were cut back, 0 bases at V and 2 bases at J, with 10 bases in the middle. CDR1 is ENHRY and CDR2 is SYGVKD in the germline V gene. CDR3 size: 15 residues. In DNA, the CDR3 is TGTGCCATCAGTGAGTCGGACGGGAGCAACACTGAAGCTTTCTTT. Translated, it gives CAISESDGSNTEAFF.

The V and J genes are TRBV28 and TRBJ2-2, with D unclear. This CDR3 is 13 amino acids long. V gave up 3 bases and J gave up 6 bases, with 8 bases separating them. Germline loops: CDR1 MDHEN, CDR2 SYDVKM. CDR3 region: CASSFLVAGELFF. The DNA of the CDR3 is TGTGCCAGCAGTTTTCTGGTGGCCGGGGAGCTGTTTTTT.

The rearrangement joins TRBV29-1 to TRBJ1-5, with a weak D call TRBD1 (6 bases). The CDR3 length is 13 residues. The germline CDR1 and CDR2 sequences are SQVTM and ANQGSEA. Trimming cost V 5 bases and J 6 bases, with 14 bases left between them. CDR3 sequence (DNA): TGCAGCGTTCTGGGAGGGGGGGGTCAGCCCCAGCATTTT. Its translation: CSVLGGGGQPQHF.